The present T cell receptor beta chain was sequenced within a study of CD8 T cells in ankylosing spondylitis. The CDR3 is 15 residues long. The germline gives CDR1 MNHEY, CDR2 SVGAGI. V lost 4 bases to trimming and J lost 3 bases; unmatched junction nucleotides: 6. A single record per CDR3 protein comes from TCRdb applying MiXCR to the 5' RACE reads. Of 350,000 to 400,000 distinct CDR3 sequences in the sample, roughly 20% were seen once. Specimen: blood, either unsorted or a sorted T cell fraction (not recorded which). This TCR derives from a male donor with ankylosing spondylitis or in good health (not recorded which). The chain uses TRBV6-5 and TRBJ1-5, with 7 bases aligning to TRBD1. The CDR3 region is CASSSLTGTNQPQHF. For the CDR3, the DNA is TGTGCCAGCAGTTCCCTGACAGGGACCAATCAGCCCCAGCATTTT.